Listed below are T cell receptor beta chains from one sample, sequenced in a study of T cells after yellow fever vaccination. TCRdb re-called the 5' RACE reads with MiXCR, one entry per CDR3 protein. The sample lists roughly 300,000 distinct CDR3 sequences; about 8.3% were seen once. The source was PBMCs, collected more than 35 days after the first yellow fever vaccination. Every receptor here comes from a man aged 18 to 35 who received the YFV17D yellow fever vaccine. The CDR3 runs from the conserved cysteine through the conserved F or W. The D gene is left open where the match is weak. The size entry is marked missing in some rows and otherwise reads once, few, many or a size class.

>TRBD2|TRBJ2-3|TRBV15|-
CATSTRTSGGGDTQYF
TGTGCCACCAGCACCCGAACAAGCGGGGGAGGAGATACGCAGTATTTT
>-|TRBJ2-7|TRBV4-1|-
CASSQGLQGFYEQYF
TGCGCCAGCAGCCAAGGTTTACAGGGCTTCTACGAGCAGTACTTC
>TRBD1|TRBJ1-1|TRBV10-2|few
CASIPRDSGRRYTEAFF
TGCGCCAGCATACCCCGGGACAGCGGTCGGCGGTACACTGAAGCTTTCTTT
>TRBD2|TRBJ2-5|TRBV7-2|-
CASTLAGNQETQYF
TGTGCCAGCACACTAGCGGGGAACCAAGAGACCCAGTACTTC
>TRBD1|TRBJ2-3|TRBV7-2|-
CASSLARQGASDFTDTQYF
TGTGCCAGCAGCTTAGCGCGACAGGGGGCGAGCGATTTCACAGATACGCAGTATTTT
>-|TRBJ1-2|TRBV14|few
CASSHGGTNYGYTF
TGTGCCAGCAGCCATGGAGGGACAAACTATGGCTACACCTTC
>TRBD2|TRBJ2-5|TRBV7-3|-
CASSSQPGGQETQYF
TGTGCCAGCAGCTCGCAGCCGGGGGGCCAAGAGACCCAGTACTTC
>-|TRBJ1-1|TRBV5-6|-
CASSPRGDRLMNTEAFF
TGTGCCAGCAGCCCCCGAGGCGACAGGCTCATGAACACTGAAGCTTTCTTT
>-|TRBJ2-7|TRBV7-8|-
CASSLGQTPSYEQYF
TGTGCCAGCAGCTTAGGACAGACACCATCCTACGAGCAGTACTTC
>TRBD1|TRBJ2-7|TRBV5-4|few
CASSGTGTAHEQYF
TGTGCCAGCAGCGGGACCGGGACAGCTCACGAGCAGTACTTC
>-|TRBJ2-5|TRBV6-5|-
CASSYAVGPARETQYF
TGTGCCAGCAGTTACGCGGTAGGGCCGGCGCGAGAGACCCAGTACTTC
>-|TRBJ1-1|TRBV19|few
CASSIWGRNTEAFF
TGTGCCAGTAGTATTTGGGGACGGAACACTGAAGCTTTCTTT
>TRBD1|TRBJ1-2|TRBV29-1|-
CSVQTGDYGYTF
TGCAGCGTACAAACAGGGGACTATGGCTACACCTTC
>-|TRBJ2-5|TRBV12-3/TRBV12-4|many
CASSFGEEETQYF
TGTGCCAGCAGTTTCGGAGAAGAGGAGACCCAGTACTTC
>-|TRBJ2-7|TRBV6-5|-
CASRPPDSFYEQYF
TGTGCCAGCAGACCCCCGGACAGCTTCTACGAGCAGTACTTC
>-|TRBJ2-3|TRBV5-1|many
CASSAWGRSSTDTQYF
TGCGCCAGCAGCGCCTGGGGACGGTCTAGCACAGATACGCAGTATTTT
>TRBD2|TRBJ2-7|TRBV7-2|few
CASSSLAGGGEQYF
TGTGCCAGCAGCTCCTTAGCGGGGGGGGGCGAGCAGTACTTC
>-|TRBJ1-1|TRBV5-1|many
CASSTGQIAEAFF
TGCGCCAGCAGCACGGGACAAATCGCTGAAGCTTTCTTT
>-|TRBJ1-5|TRBV24-1|-
CATSDSGDQPQHF
TGTGCCACCAGTGATTCCGGAGATCAGCCCCAGCATTTT
>-|TRBJ2-7|TRBV19|few
CASSIWDADGYEQYF
TGTGCCAGTAGTATCTGGGACGCCGATGGGTACGAGCAGTACTTC
>-|TRBJ1-3|TRBV7-2|few
CASSPWTLEGNTIYF
TGTGCCAGCAGCCCCTGGACGTTGGAGGGAAACACCATATATTTT
>TRBD1|TRBJ1-1|TRBV12-5|few
CASGRQGGTEAFF
TGTGCTAGTGGTCGACAGGGCGGCACTGAAGCTTTCTTT
>TRBD2|TRBJ2-3|TRBV7-2|-
CASRSAGGQGDTQYF
TGTGCCAGCAGATCAGCGGGGGGGCAAGGAGATACGCAGTATTTT
>TRBD2|TRBJ2-1|TRBV5-1|-
CASSLVPSGGSSYNEQFF
TGCGCCAGCAGCTTGGTGCCTAGCGGGGGGAGCTCCTACAATGAGCAGTTCTTC
>TRBD1|TRBJ2-1|TRBV7-3|many
CASSLPSHRGNNEQFF
TGTGCCAGCAGCTTACCCTCCCACAGGGGGAACAATGAGCAGTTCTTC
>-|TRBJ1-1|TRBV20-1|-
CSVTGDTEAFF
TGCAGTGTCACGGGGGACACTGAAGCTTTCTTT
>-|TRBJ2-6|TRBV28|-
CASSPSGKGSGANVLTF
TGTGCCAGCAGTCCGTCGGGGAAGGGATCTGGGGCCAACGTCCTGACTTTC
>-|TRBJ2-3|TRBV7-6|-
CASSSWGPTDTQYF
TGTGCCAGCAGCTCCTGGGGGCCCACAGATACGCAGTATTTT
>-|TRBJ2-5|TRBV7-9|few
CASSERQYQETQYF
TGTGCCAGCAGCGAACGACAGTACCAAGAGACCCAGTACTTC
>TRBD2|TRBJ2-7|TRBV7-2|once
CASSLGPPSGGPYEQYF
TGTGCCAGCAGCTTAGGGCCCCCTAGCGGGGGGCCCTACGAGCAGTACTTC
>-|TRBJ2-1|TRBV5-1|few
CASSLGNVDSVSNEQFF
TGCGCCAGCAGCTTGGGAAATGTGGACTCGGTGTCGAATGAGCAGTTCTTC
>-|TRBJ1-1|TRBV29-1|-
CSVADPLGAFF
TGCAGCGTTGCCGACCCACTCGGGGCTTTCTTT
>-|TRBJ1-4|TRBV20-1|many
CSAPGLNEKLFF
TGCAGTGCCCCGGGCCTTAATGAAAAACTGTTTTTT
>TRBD2|TRBJ2-1|TRBV28|few
CASRPGGTEQFF
TGTGCCAGCCGCCCCGGGGGGACTGAGCAGTTCTTC
>-|TRBJ2-7|TRBV7-9|few
CASSPKGDYEQYF
TGTGCCAGCAGCCCTAAAGGGGACTACGAGCAGTACTTC
>-|TRBJ2-5|TRBV5-1|-
CASSTHREQETQYF
TGCGCCAGCAGCACACACAGGGAACAAGAGACCCAGTACTTC
>TRBD1|TRBJ1-5|TRBV19|-
CASSISQGEEPQHF
TGTGCCAGTAGTATTTCGCAGGGGGAAGAGCCCCAGCATTTT
>TRBD1|TRBJ2-3|TRBV28|few
CASSSGGARGTQYF
TGTGCCAGCAGCTCAGGGGGCGCAAGGGGTACGCAGTATTTT
>-|TRBJ1-5|TRBV6-1|-
CATYLRGGNQPQHF
TGTGCCACCTACCTCCGGGGCGGTAATCAGCCCCAGCATTTT
>-|TRBJ2-2|TRBV6-5|-
CASSYRDGSGELFF
TGTGCCAGCAGTTACAGGGACGGGAGCGGGGAGCTGTTTTTT
>-|TRBJ1-6|TRBV20-1|few
CSARIQPGPDNSPLHF
TGCAGTGCTAGGATACAGCCGGGACCTGATAATTCACCCCTCCACTTT
>-|TRBJ2-5|TRBV29-1|-
CSVEGGTVETQYF
TGCAGCGTTGAGGGGGGGACAGTAGAGACCCAGTACTTC
>TRBD2|TRBJ2-3|TRBV7-2|-
CASSWQAAGWADTQYF
TGTGCCAGCAGCTGGCAGGCAGCGGGGTGGGCAGATACGCAGTATTTT
>-|TRBJ1-1|TRBV7-8|-
CASSLGRGGGTEAFF
TGTGCCAGCAGCCTTGGCCGGGGCGGCGGCACTGAAGCTTTCTTT
>-|TRBJ1-1|TRBV6-5|-
CASSYKGGTEAFF
TGTGCCAGCAGTTACAAGGGGGGCACTGAAGCTTTCTTT
>-|TRBJ1-2|TRBV7-8|-
CASSSLGQLRGYTF
TGTGCCAGCAGCTCCCTGGGTCAGCTGCGGGGCTACACCTTC
>TRBD2|TRBJ2-5|TRBV4-3|many
CASSQERGGQETQYF
TGCGCCAGCAGCCAAGAGCGGGGGGGCCAAGAGACCCAGTACTTC
>-|TRBJ2-1|TRBV7-7|few
CASSQYNGRNNEQFF
TGTGCTAGCAGCCAATACAATGGACGGAACAATGAGCAGTTCTTC
>-|TRBJ2-7|TRBV10-1|-
CASSESPGYEQYF
TGCGCCAGCAGTGAGTCCCCAGGATACGAGCAGTACTTC
>TRBD1|TRBJ2-2|TRBV29-1|few
CSVVRGTGELFF
TGCAGCGTTGTCAGGGGGACCGGGGAGCTGTTTTTT
>-|TRBJ2-2|TRBV6-2/TRBV6-3|few
CASSYQDSVAGELFF
TGTGCCAGCAGTTACCAGGACTCGGTGGCCGGGGAGCTGTTTTTT
>-|TRBJ2-5|TRBV7-2|-
CASSRQGETQYF
TGTGCCAGCAGCCGCCAAGGGGAGACCCAGTACTTC